The 32 T cell receptor beta chains reported below all come from one sample, sequenced in a study of blood T cells in healthy people across ages (dated by TCRdb to about 2015). Library preparation used 5' RACE. Sequencing took place on an Illumina HiSeq 2500. The second PCR ran for about 7 to 11 cycles and used a J-beta primer mix along with a sample-barcoded 5' primer. The public reads were run again by TCRdb, first through fastp at Q25 and then through MiXCR, and only productive beta chains were kept. Rows with a matching CDR3 protein are joined into one entry that keeps the most common DNA and genes. The sample includes some 1.5 million distinct CDR3 sequences, with approximately 28% observed a single time. The ten largest clones capture roughly 8.2% of the sample. Sequences were obtained from blood. These receptors were obtained from a woman under 40 in good health.

A note on this clonotype: This could be a read error, since a much larger clone is one nucleotide away. The chain employs TRBV7-3 and TRBJ1-2, with 7 bases that match TRBD1. This CDR3 contains 17 residues. From germline, CDR1 is SGHTA and CDR2 FQGTGA. The CDR3 DNA reads as TGTGACAGCAGTTCGGGACCAGGGGGTCCTCCTAACTATGGCTACACCTTC. Its protein is CDSSSGPGGPPNYGYTF.

This clonotype was seen just once. This chain connects TRBV28 to TRBJ2-1; 9 bases fit TRBD1. Germline V gives CDR1 MDHEN, CDR2 SYDVKM. The J segment lost 4 bases and the V segment lost 6 bases, leaving 10 bases of the junction unmatched. This CDR3 spans 16 amino acids. Written as DNA, the CDR3 is TGTGCCAGCAGCAGCGCCGGGACAGGGTGGTACAATGAGCAGTTCTTC. Its protein is CASSSAGTGWYNEQFF.

With respect to this clonotype: A much larger clone lies a single base off, so this may be a read error. The genes are TRBV24-1 and TRBJ2-5; D unresolved. V was trimmed by 2 bases and J by 11 bases, leaving 8 bases between them. Looked up from germline, CDR1 is KGHDR and CDR2 is SFDVKD. The CDR3 has 11 amino acids. The DNA for the CDR3 is TGTGCCACCAGTGATTCCAGAGAGCAGTACTTC. This encodes CATSDSREQYF.

In the case of this clonotype: It may be a read error: a sequence one base away is much more abundant. Lacking the conserved final phenylalanine or tryptophan, this CDR3 likely reflects a read error. This sequence joins TRBV11-1 and TRBJ1-1; possible D gene TRBD1, 5 bases. V lost 3 bases and J lost 7, with 15 bases in between. The CDR3 consists of 14 residues. Germline V gives CDR1 SGHAT, CDR2 FQDESV (reference sequence). Written as DNA, the CDR3 is TGTGCCAGCAGCTTGGAAGGGACGTCCTTTGAAGCTTTCTTG. It specifies CASSLEGTSFEAFL.

About this clonotype: A read error is possible here, since a much larger clone lies one base away. The chain combines TRBV12-3 or TRBV12-4 with TRBJ2-1; the D is unclear. The CDR3 runs to 14 residues. V was clipped by 4 bases and J by 10 bases, with 17 bases between them. In DNA form, the CDR3 reads TGTGCCAGCAGTTCCCAGGTCGGTTCCTACGAGCAGTTCTTC. Amino acid sequence: CASSSQVGSYEQFF.

V usage is TRBV28 and J usage is TRBJ2-5; 8 bases agree with TRBD2. The DNA end is a closer match to TRBJ2-7, so the J assignment may be wrong. The germline V gene has CDR1 MDHEN and CDR2 SYDVKM. The CDR3 extends over 15 amino acids. CDR3 DNA: TGTGCCAGCAGCCCCACGGACGGGGGGGGCGACGAGCAGTACTTC. As protein: CASSPTDGGGDEQYF.

V gene TRBV7-9 combines with J gene TRBJ2-3, with D perhaps TRBD1 or TRBD2 (5 bases each). CDR3 size: 15 residues. With 1 base removed from V and 2 bases from J, the gap between germline ends came to 10 bases. Germline CDR1 SEHNR, CDR2 FQNEAQ (reference sequence). The CDR3 DNA sequence: TGTGCCAGCAGCTTAGAGGGGAGACTCACAGATACGCAGTATTTT. Translation gives CASSLEGRLTDTQYF.

A note on this clonotype: An end of the junction does not agree with germline; a read error may underlie this. This chain joins TRBV6-5 and TRBJ1-3, with a possible D match to TRBD1 (5 bases). Per the germline V gene, CDR1 is MNHEY and CDR2 is SVGAGI. This CDR3 comprises 15 residues. CDR3: CASSYSKAGRNAIYF. CDR3 in DNA: TGTGCCAGCAGTTACTCAAAGGCAGGGCGAAACGCCATATATTTT.

Turning to this clonotype: A read error is possible here, since a much larger clone lies one base away. The chain uses TRBV7-2 and TRBJ1-2; D gene unclear. Per germline, CDR1 SGHTA and CDR2 FQGNSA. This CDR3 has 14 amino acids. In nucleotides, the CDR3 is TGTGCCAGCTCCCACAAAGGAGGAATCTATGACTACACCTTC. Its translation is CASSHKGGIYDYTF.

The chain has TRBV7-6 and TRBJ2-3; D gene uncertain. Germline values: CDR1 SGHVS, CDR2 FNYEAQ. Trimming took off 1 base at V and 4 bases at J, with 15 bases between the two ends. The CDR3 loop spans 16 amino acids. The CDR3 DNA is TGTGCCAGCAGCTTAGGACCTTCTTCTAGGGCAGATACGCAGTATTTT. Protein product: CASSLGPSSRADTQYF.

Ten or more counts support this clonotype. The chain combines TRBV9 with TRBJ2-7; D call uncertain. Germline V CDR1 and CDR2: SGDLS, YYNGEE. V gave up 0 bases and J gave up 2 bases, with 15 bases separating them. The CDR3 totals 16 residues. The CDR3 region has the DNA TGTGCCAGCAGCGTAGAACTACGGCCCCCACCCTACGAGCAGTACTTC. It specifies CASSVELRPPPYEQYF. Looking up the rest from reference TRBV9 and TRBJ2-7 gives the full variable domain: DSGVTQTPKHLITATGQRVTLRCSPRSGDLSVYWYQQSLDQGLQFLIQYYNGEERAKGNILERFSAQQFPDLHSELNLSSLELGDSALYFCASSVELRPPPYEQYFGPGTRLTVT.

The chain employs TRBV2 and TRBJ1-4, with 9 bases lining up with TRBD1. From germline, CDR1 is SNHLY and CDR2 FYNNEI. Trimming at V came to 1 base and at J to 7 bases, leaving 4 bases not matched to a gene. This CDR3 is built from 15 residues. The CDR3: CASSEGQGVGEKLFF. CDR3 bases: TGTGCCAGCAGTGAAGGACAGGGGGTCGGTGAAAAACTGTTTTTT.

The chain couples TRBV27 to TRBJ2-5, with D uncertain. CDR1 and CDR2 from the germline V gene are MNHEY and SMNVEV (reference sequence). V was cut by 5 bases and J by 2 bases, with 18 bases left in between. The CDR3 covers 16 residues. CDR3 protein: CASSQTPSASQETQYF. CDR3 DNA: TGTGCCAGCAGTCAGACGCCGAGCGCAAGTCAAGAGACCCAGTACTTC.

The gene calls are TRBV12-3 or TRBV12-4 and TRBJ1-2, with a weak D call TRBD1 (5 bases). Deletions cut 3 bases from V and 2 bases from J, with 19 bases between. This CDR3 has 17 residues. CDR3 DNA sequence: TGTGCCAGCAGTTTCGGTGGGGGAGTCGAGCTCAACTATGGCTACACCTTC. Translation: CASSFGGGVELNYGYTF.

Turning to this clonotype: The junction differs from germline at one of its ends, possibly a read error. This chain uses TRBV7-2 with TRBJ2-1; D uncertain. CDR3 length equals 15 residues. Looked up from germline, CDR1 is SGHTA and CDR2 is FQGNSA. CDR3 DNA sequence: TGTGCCAGCAGCTTAGAGGGCGGCTCCTACAATGAGCGGTTCTTC. It encodes CASSLEGGSYNERFF.

The chain carries TRBV12-3 or TRBV12-4 and TRBJ2-7; D perhaps matches TRBD2 (5 bases). This CDR3 contains 14 residues. Trimming shortened V by 5 bases and J by 4 bases, and 15 bases separated the two germline ends. For the CDR3, the DNA is TGTGCCAGCAGTGGCGCAGCGGACGAATACGAGCAGTACTTC. Protein sequence: CASSGAADEYEQYF.

This clonotype was counted a few times. The chain couples TRBV29-1 to TRBJ2-3; tentatively, D is TRBD1 or TRBD2 (5 bases each). The CDR3 is 15 residues long. Trimming removed 1 base from V and 2 bases from J, with 13 bases in between. The V gene's germline CDR1 is SQVTM and CDR2 ANQGSEA. The CDR3 DNA follows: TGCAGCGTTGAAGGAGGGACGCCAAACACAGATACGCAGTATTTT. Amino acid sequence: CSVEGGTPNTDTQYF.

The rearrangement joins TRBV7-6 to TRBJ2-5; either TRBD1 or TRBD2 may supply D (5 bases each). Judging by the DNA end, TRBJ2-7 fits better; the J call may be wrong. The CDR3 is 12 amino acids. The germline CDR1 and CDR2 sequences are SGHVS and FNYEAQ. In DNA, the CDR3 is TGTGCCAGCAGCGACTCAGGGACCGAGCAGTACTTC. Protein: CASSDSGTEQYF.

This clonotype was seen at least ten times. The V and J genes are TRBV7-9 and TRBJ2-7; D is perhaps TRBD2 (5 bases). Germline values: CDR1 SEHNR, CDR2 FQNEAQ (reference sequence). The CDR3 has 13 residues. V lost 6 bases, J lost 0 bases, and 9 bases lay in between. CDR3 nucleotide sequence: TGTGCCAGCAGTTCCGGGGACTCCTACGAGCAGTACTTC. Protein product: CASSSGDSYEQYF.

The V gene is TRBV20-1, the J gene TRBJ1-5; D is unresolved. CDR1 is DFQATT, CDR2 SNEGSKA, per germline (reference sequence). V lost 5 bases and J lost 0, with 14 bases in between. The CDR3 loop spans 15 amino acids. The DNA for the CDR3 is TGCAGTGCTGCGCTCGGCGGCAATAGCAATCAGCCCCAGCATTTT. It yields the protein CSAALGGNSNQPQHF.

The gene calls are TRBV4-1 and TRBJ1-4, with D possibly TRBD1 on 5 matching bases. The germline CDR1 and CDR2 sequences are MGHRA and YSYEKL. V lost 1 base and J lost 8, with 8 bases in between. This CDR3 is 13 amino acids long. This chain's CDR3 is CASSQVDSEKLFF. CDR3 coding DNA: TGCGCCAGCAGCCAAGTTGACAGCGAAAAACTGTTTTTT.

This clonotype has at least ten counts. The chain employs TRBV12-3 or TRBV12-4 and TRBJ2-4; D is perhaps TRBD2 (6 bases). V dropped 7 bases and J dropped 6 bases, with 13 bases sitting between them. The CDR3 is 13 amino acids. The CDR3 bases are TGTGCCAGCACAGACGGGGGTAGAAACATTCAGTACTTC. This gives the protein CASTDGGRNIQYF.

This clonotype was recorded a few times. This chain uses TRBV7-9 with TRBJ1-4, with a tentative D call TRBD1 (6 bases). Germline-derived CDR1 and CDR2 are SEHNR and FQNEAQ (reference sequence). Trimming pared 5 bases from V and 10 bases from J, leaving 20 bases between. The length of the CDR3 is 15 residues. The CDR3 sequence: CASSPSVRGEGKLFF. The CDR3 nucleotides read TGTGCCAGCAGCCCCAGCGTGAGGGGGGAAGGAAAACTGTTTTTT.

This clonotype showed up just once. This may arise from a read error, as a much more abundant clone is one base away. The J gene is TRBJ2-3, the V gene TRBV20-1; the match to TRBD2 covers 10 bases. Germline assignment: CDR1 DFQATT and CDR2 SNEGSKA (reference sequence). V lost 6 bases and J lost 2; bases outside the gene matches: 11. The CDR3 sequence is 16 residues long. The CDR3 loop is CSANTGLAEDTDTQYF. The CDR3 DNA is TGCAGTGCCAATACCGGACTAGCGGAGGACACAGATACGCAGTATTTT.

This clonotype appeared many times. The chain links TRBV9 to TRBJ1-5, with 7 bases lining up with TRBD1. From germline, CDR1 is SGDLS and CDR2 YYNGEE. Trimming cost V 3 bases and J 2 bases; bases outside gene matches: 2. The CDR3 sequence is 14 residues long. CDR3 nucleotide sequence: TGTGCCAGCAGCGCTGGGACAGGCAATCAGCCCCAGCATTTT. Residues: CASSAGTGNQPQHF.

CDR3 residues: CASSARRGCEQYF. As DNA, the CDR3 is TGTGCCAGCAGTGCACGGAGGGGGTGCGAGCAGTACTTC. This chain connects TRBV12-3 or TRBV12-4 to TRBJ2-7; the D gene could be TRBD1 or TRBD2 (6 bases each). The CDR3 runs to 13 residues. V gave up 5 bases and J gave up 6 bases, with 14 bases separating them.

V is TRBV7-2 and J is TRBJ2-2; D may match TRBD1 or TRBD2 (5 bases each). The germline CDR1 and CDR2 sequences are SGHTA and FQGNSA. The CDR3 extends over 14 amino acids. This CDR3 is CAGRGSANTGELFF. Here the CDR3 DNA reads TGTGCAGGCCGGGGCAGCGCGAACACCGGGGAGCTGTTTTTT.

Many counts were recorded for this clonotype. This chain's CDR3 is CASSPGLVQETQYF. CDR3 nucleotide sequence: TGTGCCAGCAGCCCGGGACTAGTTCAAGAGACCCAGTACTTC. J is TRBJ2-5 and V is TRBV7-2, with 8 nucleotides matching TRBD2. After removal of 5 bases from V and 2 bases from J, the junction contained 4 bases not matched to a gene. CDR3 length: 14 amino acids. Germline CDR1 SGHTA, CDR2 FQGNSA.

The V and J genes are TRBV10-3 and TRBJ1-2; D gene unclear. Germline assignment: CDR1 ENHRY and CDR2 SYGVKD. The CDR3 loop spans 13 amino acids. Trimming removed 6 bases from V and 5 bases from J, with 13 bases in between. CDR3 in amino acids: CAIRDQTQYGYTF. The CDR3 DNA sequence: TGTGCCATCAGGGACCAGACACAATATGGCTACACCTTC.

V usage is TRBV5-1 and J usage is TRBJ2-6, with 9 bases aligning to TRBD1. Germline V gives CDR1 SGHRS, CDR2 YFSETQ. V lost 1 base and J lost 0; bases outside the gene matches: 5. The CDR3 runs to 18 residues. CDR3 loop: CASSLSGTGISGANVLTF. CDR3 bases: TGCGCCAGCAGCTTGTCCGGGACAGGGATCTCTGGGGCCAACGTCCTGACTTTC.

This clonotype was seen repeatedly, ten times or more. The V gene is TRBV5-1, the J gene TRBJ2-7; 9 bases fit TRBD1. The V and J ends lost 3 bases and 3 bases, in that order; junction bases with no gene match: 4. Germline lookup yields CDR1 SGHRS and CDR2 YFSETQ. The CDR3 totals 14 residues. CDR3 sequence reads: CASSWGQGNYEQYF. The CDR3 DNA reads TGCGCCAGCAGCTGGGGACAGGGCAACTACGAGCAGTACTTC.

This clonotype came up a few times. V usage is TRBV2 and J usage is TRBJ2-3, with D unresolved. The V gene lost 0 bases and the J gene lost 5 bases, with 9 bases spanning the gap. CDR1 is SNHLY and CDR2 is FYNNEI in the germline V gene. The CDR3 has 14 residues. The CDR3 spells CASSEALLGDTQYF. Written as DNA, the CDR3 is TGTGCCAGCAGTGAAGCGCTTCTAGGAGATACGCAGTATTTT.